This record concerns one TCR beta chain sequence. Its antigen is currently unknown. TCR beta CDR3 regions were amplified from RNA transcripts. HTBI primers were employed in a first-round RT-PCR of the TCR CDR3. TCRdb redid the calling of the multiplex PCR reads with MiXCR, one entry per CDR3 protein. The sample lists 370,000 or so distinct CDR3 sequences, roughly 14% seen once, with around 21% in the top ten. The V gene end was trimmed by 1 base and the J gene end by 8 bases; junction bases not matched to a gene: 7. The germline CDR1 and CDR2 sequences are MGHRA and YSYEKL. CDR3 length: 16 residues. The sample originates from a study of T cells in Graves' hyperthyroidism and ophthalmopathy. Study-wide findings and caveats: A median 6.5 months before onset, the model predicted ophthalmopathy.

The receptor was derived from a man aged 25-45 years with Graves' hyperthyroidism that later progressed to Graves' ophthalmopathy. V gene TRBV4-1 combines with J gene TRBJ2-3, with TRBD2 matching 12 bases. Sequenced sample: blood. CDR3 region: CASSQGLAGGRGTQYF. DNA for the CDR3: TGCGCCAGCAGCCAAGGTCTAGCGGGGGGGCGTGGTACGCAGTATTTT.